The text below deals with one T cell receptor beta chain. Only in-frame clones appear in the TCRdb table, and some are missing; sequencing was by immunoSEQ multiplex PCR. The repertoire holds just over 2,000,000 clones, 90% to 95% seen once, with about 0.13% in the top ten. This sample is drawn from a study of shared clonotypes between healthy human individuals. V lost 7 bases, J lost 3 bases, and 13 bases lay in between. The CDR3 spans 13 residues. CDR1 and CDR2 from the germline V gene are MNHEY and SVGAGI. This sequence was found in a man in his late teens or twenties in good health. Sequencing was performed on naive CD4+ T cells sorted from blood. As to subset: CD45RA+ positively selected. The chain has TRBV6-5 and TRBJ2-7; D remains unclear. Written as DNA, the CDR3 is TGTGCCAGCATGAGGTCGGCCTACTACGAGCAGTACTTC. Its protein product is CASMRSAYYEQYF.